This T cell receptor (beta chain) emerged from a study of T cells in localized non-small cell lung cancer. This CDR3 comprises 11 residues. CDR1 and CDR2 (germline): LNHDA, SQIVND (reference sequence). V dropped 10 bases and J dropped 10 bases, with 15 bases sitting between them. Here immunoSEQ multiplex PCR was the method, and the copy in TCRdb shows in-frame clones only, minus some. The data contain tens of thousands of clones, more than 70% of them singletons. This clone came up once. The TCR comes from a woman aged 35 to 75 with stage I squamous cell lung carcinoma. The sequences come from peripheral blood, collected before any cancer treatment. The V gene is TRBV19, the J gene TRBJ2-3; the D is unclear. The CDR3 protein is CATVVASPQYF. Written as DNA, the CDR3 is TGTGCCACCGTAGTTGCGAGTCCGCAGTATTTT.